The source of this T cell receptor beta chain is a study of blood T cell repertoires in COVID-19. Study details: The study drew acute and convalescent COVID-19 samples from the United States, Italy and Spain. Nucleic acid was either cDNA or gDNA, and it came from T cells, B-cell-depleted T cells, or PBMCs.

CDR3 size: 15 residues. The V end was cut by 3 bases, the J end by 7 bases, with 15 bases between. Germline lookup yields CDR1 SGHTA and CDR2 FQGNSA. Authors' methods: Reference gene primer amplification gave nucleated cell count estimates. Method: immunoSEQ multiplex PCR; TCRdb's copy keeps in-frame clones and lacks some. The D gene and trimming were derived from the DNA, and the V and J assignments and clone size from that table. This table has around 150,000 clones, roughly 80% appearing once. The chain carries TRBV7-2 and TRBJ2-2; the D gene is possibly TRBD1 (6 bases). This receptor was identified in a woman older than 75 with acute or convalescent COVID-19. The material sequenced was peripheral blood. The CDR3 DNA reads TGTGCCAGCAGCTTTATACCGACAGGTGACGGGGAGCTGTTTTTT. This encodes CASSFIPTGDGELFF.